A selection of T cell receptor beta chains follows, all from one sample in a study of OX40 agonist ivuxolimab in advanced cancers. Repertoires were generated with immunoSEQ multiplex PCR, while TCRdb's copy carries only in-frame clones and drops some. The table records 75,000 to 100,000 clones, roughly 90% of them present only once. This specimen consisted of CD4+ or CD8+ T cells sorted from blood, obtained in a trial of the OX40 agonist ivuxolimab. The receptors come from an adult with an advanced solid tumor such as melanoma, head and neck, liver or kidney cancer. Each CDR3 is given with its conserved first and last residue. D genes are given only for firm matches. Clone size appears in some rows only: once, few, many, or a class for an expanded clone.

CDR3 protein: CASSLVFRKTYEQYF
CDR3 DNA: TGTGCCAGCAGTCTCGTGTTTAGGAAAACCTACGAGCAGTACTTC
D gene: .
J gene: TRBJ2-7
V gene: TRBV5-8
clone size: .

CDR3 protein: CAWTRTLARGNTIYF
CDR3 DNA: TGTGCCTGGACTAGGACATTGGCGAGAGGAAACACCATATATTTT
D gene: .
J gene: TRBJ1-3
V gene: TRBV30
clone size: .

CDR3 protein: CASRRDSASYEQYF
CDR3 DNA: TGTGCCAGTAGGCGGGATAGCGCCTCCTACGAGCAGTACTTC
D gene: .
J gene: TRBJ2-7
V gene: TRBV19
clone size: .

CDR3 protein: CASSAPRGRVGDTQYF
CDR3 DNA: TGTGCCAGCAGTGCCCCCCGGGGCAGGGTAGGAGATACGCAGTATTTT
D gene: .
J gene: TRBJ2-3
V gene: TRBV6-1
clone size: once

CDR3 protein: CASSSRRDSPLHF
CDR3 DNA: TGTGCCAGCAGCTCAAGGCGGGACTCACCCCTCCACTTT
D gene: .
J gene: TRBJ1-6
V gene: TRBV6-6
clone size: .

CDR3 protein: CASSTPQGAGGELFF
CDR3 DNA: TGTGCCAGCAGCACCCCACAGGGGGCAGGCGGGGAGCTGTTTTTT
D gene: TRBD1
J gene: TRBJ2-2
V gene: TRBV7-2
clone size: .

CDR3 protein: CASTGQYQPQHF
CDR3 DNA: TGTGCCAGCACTGGGCAGTATCAGCCCCAGCATTTT
D gene: .
J gene: TRBJ1-5
V gene: TRBV6-6
clone size: few

CDR3 protein: CASSLEPTSGGGNEQFF
CDR3 DNA: TGTGCCAGCAGCTTAGAACCTACGAGCGGGGGGGGAAATGAGCAGTTCTTC
D gene: TRBD2
J gene: TRBJ2-1
V gene: TRBV7-8
clone size: .

CDR3 protein: CASSFNRDYTEAFF
CDR3 DNA: TGTGCCAGCAGCTTCAACAGGGACTACACTGAAGCTTTCTTT
D gene: .
J gene: TRBJ1-1
V gene: TRBV5-6
clone size: .

CDR3 protein: CASRGRGPTNEKLFF
CDR3 DNA: TGTGCCAGCAGAGGGAGGGGACCAACTAATGAAAAACTGTTTTTT
D gene: .
J gene: TRBJ1-4
V gene: TRBV27
clone size: .

CDR3 protein: CASMADSGRASTGELFF
CDR3 DNA: TGTGCCAGCATGGCAGATAGCGGGAGGGCCTCCACCGGGGAGCTGTTTTTT
D gene: TRBD2
J gene: TRBJ2-2
V gene: TRBV2
clone size: .

CDR3 protein: CASSFRETAQLNTEAFF
CDR3 DNA: TGTGCCAGCAGTTTCCGGGAGACAGCACAGCTGAACACTGAAGCTTTCTTT
D gene: .
J gene: TRBJ1-1
V gene: TRBV27
clone size: .

CDR3 protein: CASSSGTSGRGGSYEQYF
CDR3 DNA: TGTGCCAGCTCATCCGGGACTAGCGGGAGGGGAGGGAGCTACGAGCAGTACTTC
D gene: TRBD2
J gene: TRBJ2-7
V gene: TRBV18
clone size: .

CDR3 protein: CASSVVKGMGTEAFF
CDR3 DNA: TGTGCCAGCAGCGTAGTAAAGGGGATGGGGACTGAAGCTTTCTTT
D gene: .
J gene: TRBJ1-1
V gene: TRBV9
clone size: .

CDR3 protein: CASSGNGATNEKLFF
CDR3 DNA: TGTGCCAGCAGTGGTAACGGGGCAACTAATGAAAAACTGTTTTTT
D gene: .
J gene: TRBJ1-4
V gene: TRBV2
clone size: .

CDR3 protein: CAWLALRDTEAFF
CDR3 DNA: TGTGCCTGGCTCGCTCTCCGGGACACTGAAGCTTTCTTT
D gene: .
J gene: TRBJ1-1
V gene: TRBV30
clone size: .

CDR3 protein: CAWSSERTSSYNSPLHF
CDR3 DNA: TGTGCCTGGAGCTCCGAAAGGACTAGCTCCTATAATTCACCCCTCCACTTT
D gene: .
J gene: TRBJ1-6
V gene: TRBV30
clone size: few

CDR3 protein: CASSSGQGDGYTF
CDR3 DNA: TGTGCCAGCAGTTCCGGACAGGGTGATGGCTACACCTTC
D gene: TRBD1
J gene: TRBJ1-2
V gene: TRBV6-1
clone size: .

CDR3 protein: CASSLRGRGEGNTEAFF
CDR3 DNA: TGTGCCAGCAGTTTAAGAGGTAGAGGAGAGGGGAACACTGAAGCTTTCTTT
D gene: .
J gene: TRBJ1-1
V gene: TRBV27
clone size: .

CDR3 protein: CASSPATSANTGELFF
CDR3 DNA: TGTGCCAGCAGCCCCGCGACTAGTGCGAACACCGGGGAGCTGTTTTTT
D gene: .
J gene: TRBJ2-2
V gene: TRBV11-3
clone size: few

CDR3 protein: CASSLKAGLDYEQYF
CDR3 DNA: TGTGCCAGCAGTTTAAAGGCGGGCCTTGACTACGAGCAGTACTTC
D gene: .
J gene: TRBJ2-7
V gene: TRBV27
clone size: .

CDR3 protein: CASSSNRGRQETQYF
CDR3 DNA: TGTGCCAGCAGTTCTAACCGGGGCCGCCAAGAGACCCAGTACTTC
D gene: .
J gene: TRBJ2-5
V gene: TRBV11-2
clone size: .

CDR3 protein: CASSLTPGGETQYF
CDR3 DNA: TGTGCCAGCAGCCTGACCCCGGGGGGAGAGACCCAGTACTTC
D gene: TRBD2
J gene: TRBJ2-5
V gene: TRBV11-3
clone size: once

CDR3 protein: CASSPTANYGYTF
CDR3 DNA: TGTGCCAGCAGCCCTACAGCTAACTATGGCTACACCTTC
D gene: .
J gene: TRBJ1-2
V gene: TRBV11-2
clone size: .

CDR3 protein: CAWSGLAADTQYF
CDR3 DNA: TGTGCCTGGAGTGGGCTAGCGGCAGATACGCAGTATTTT
D gene: TRBD2
J gene: TRBJ2-3
V gene: TRBV30
clone size: few

CDR3 protein: CASSLRGTNEKLFF
CDR3 DNA: TGTGCCAGCAGTTTGAGGGGAACTAATGAAAAACTGTTTTTT
D gene: .
J gene: TRBJ1-4
V gene: TRBV27
clone size: .

CDR3 protein: CASSLTGGGPSDQPQHF
CDR3 DNA: TGTGCCAGCAGTTTGACAGGGGGGGGGCCCTCGGATCAGCCCCAGCATTTT
D gene: TRBD1
J gene: TRBJ1-5
V gene: TRBV27
clone size: .

CDR3 protein: CASSYLSGTGKGYTF
CDR3 DNA: TGTGCCAGCAGCTATTTATCCGGGACAGGGAAGGGCTACACCTTC
D gene: TRBD1
J gene: TRBJ1-2
V gene: TRBV7-8
clone size: .

CDR3 protein: CASSWANTGELFF
CDR3 DNA: TGTGCCAGTAGTTGGGCCAACACCGGGGAGCTGTTTTTT
D gene: .
J gene: TRBJ2-2
V gene: TRBV19
clone size: .

CDR3 protein: CASSLIGFNEKLFF
CDR3 DNA: TGTGCCAGCAGTCTGATTGGGTTTAATGAAAAACTGTTTTTT
D gene: .
J gene: TRBJ1-4
V gene: TRBV27
clone size: .

CDR3 protein: CASSVAPGVYNEQFF
CDR3 DNA: TGTGCCAGCAGCGTAGCTCCCGGGGTTTACAATGAGCAGTTCTTC
D gene: .
J gene: TRBJ2-1
V gene: TRBV9
clone size: .

CDR3 protein: CASSRMPGFSGSGAYNEQFF
CDR3 DNA: TGTGCCAGTAGTAGAATGCCGGGGTTTAGCGGGAGTGGGGCCTACAATGAGCAGTTCTTC
D gene: TRBD2
J gene: TRBJ2-1
V gene: TRBV19
clone size: .

CDR3 protein: CASSLFDRPYTF
CDR3 DNA: TGTGCCAGCAGCCTTTTCGACAGGCCCTACACCTTC
D gene: .
J gene: TRBJ1-2
V gene: TRBV7-2
clone size: .

CDR3 protein: CASSVRFTDTQYF
CDR3 DNA: TGTGCCAGCAGTGTACGGTTCACAGATACGCAGTATTTT
D gene: .
J gene: TRBJ2-3
V gene: TRBV6-1
clone size: .

CDR3 protein: CASSLDPATEAFF
CDR3 DNA: TGTGCCAGCAGCTTAGATCCGGCCACTGAAGCTTTCTTT
D gene: .
J gene: TRBJ1-1
V gene: TRBV7-2
clone size: .

CDR3 protein: CASSPGYREEKLFF
CDR3 DNA: TGTGCTAGCAGCCCCGGCTATCGGGAGGAAAAACTGTTTTTT
D gene: .
J gene: TRBJ1-4
V gene: TRBV7-7
clone size: .

CDR3 protein: CAWSPHGKYGYTF
CDR3 DNA: TGTGCCTGGAGTCCGCACGGGAAATATGGCTACACCTTC
D gene: .
J gene: TRBJ1-2
V gene: TRBV30
clone size: .

CDR3 protein: CASKGRGDTEAFF
CDR3 DNA: TGTGCCAGTAAAGGGAGGGGGGACACTGAAGCTTTCTTT
D gene: .
J gene: TRBJ1-1
V gene: TRBV19
clone size: .

CDR3 protein: CASSLSPGWEGTDTQYF
CDR3 DNA: TGTGCCAGCAGCTTATCCCCGGGGTGGGAAGGCACAGATACGCAGTATTTT
D gene: .
J gene: TRBJ2-3
V gene: TRBV7-6
clone size: .

CDR3 protein: CASSLLAGRHTEAFF
CDR3 DNA: TGTGCCAGCAGCTTACTTGCGGGTAGGCACACTGAAGCTTTCTTT
D gene: .
J gene: TRBJ1-1
V gene: TRBV7-2
clone size: .

CDR3 protein: CASTGYTEAFF
CDR3 DNA: TGTGCCAGTACGGGATACACTGAAGCTTTCTTT
D gene: .
J gene: TRBJ1-1
V gene: TRBV19
clone size: .

CDR3 protein: CASSQNRDTEAFF
CDR3 DNA: TGTGCCAGCTCCCAAAACAGAGACACTGAAGCTTTCTTT
D gene: .
J gene: TRBJ1-1
V gene: TRBV18
clone size: once

CDR3 protein: CASSEKDSRQGAEKLFF
CDR3 DNA: TGTGCCAGCAGTGAAAAGGACTCCAGACAGGGAGCTGAAAAACTGTTTTTT
D gene: TRBD1
J gene: TRBJ1-4
V gene: TRBV2
clone size: .

CDR3 protein: CASSRSVTSGSNEQFF
CDR3 DNA: TGTGCCAGCAGCCGATCGGTTACTAGCGGGAGTAATGAGCAGTTCTTC
D gene: TRBD2
J gene: TRBJ2-1
V gene: TRBV9
clone size: .

CDR3 protein: CASSLVGGSQETQYF
CDR3 DNA: TGTGCCAGCAGCTTAGTCGGGGGGAGCCAAGAGACCCAGTACTTC
D gene: TRBD2
J gene: TRBJ2-5
V gene: TRBV11-2
clone size: .

CDR3 protein: CASSQEGVAGLNEQFF
CDR3 DNA: TGCGCCAGCAGCCAAGAGGGAGTAGCGGGGCTCAATGAGCAGTTCTTC
D gene: TRBD2
J gene: TRBJ2-1
V gene: TRBV4-1
clone size: once

CDR3 protein: CAWSVLAGGDTQYF
CDR3 DNA: TGTGCCTGGAGTGTACTTGCGGGAGGGGATACGCAGTATTTT
D gene: TRBD2
J gene: TRBJ2-3
V gene: TRBV30
clone size: .

CDR3 protein: CASSYGRESYEQYF
CDR3 DNA: TGTGCCAGCAGTTATGGCAGGGAATCCTACGAGCAGTACTTC
D gene: .
J gene: TRBJ2-7
V gene: TRBV6-6
clone size: .

CDR3 protein: CASSFGTGNYEQYF
CDR3 DNA: TGTGCCAGCAGCTTCGGGACAGGGAACTACGAGCAGTACTTC
D gene: TRBD1
J gene: TRBJ2-7
V gene: TRBV5-4
clone size: .

CDR3 protein: CASSYSFPGYTEAFF
CDR3 DNA: TGTGCCAGCAGTTACTCGTTTCCGGGATACACTGAAGCTTTCTTT
D gene: .
J gene: TRBJ1-1
V gene: TRBV6-5
clone size: .

CDR3 protein: CASSIGQGRYNEQFF
CDR3 DNA: TGTGCCAGTAGTATTGGACAGGGTAGGTACAATGAGCAGTTCTTC
D gene: TRBD1
J gene: TRBJ2-1
V gene: TRBV19
clone size: .